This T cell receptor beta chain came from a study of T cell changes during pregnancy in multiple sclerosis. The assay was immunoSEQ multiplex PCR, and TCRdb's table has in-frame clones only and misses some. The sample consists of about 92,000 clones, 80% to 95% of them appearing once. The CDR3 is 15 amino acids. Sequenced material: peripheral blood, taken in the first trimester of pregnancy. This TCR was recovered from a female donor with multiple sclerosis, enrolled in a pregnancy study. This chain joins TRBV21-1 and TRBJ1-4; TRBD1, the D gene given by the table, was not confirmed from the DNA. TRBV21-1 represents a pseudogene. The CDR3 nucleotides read TGTGCCAGCAGCAAACTGGCAGGGGGCGGTGAAAAACTGTTTTTT. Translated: CASSKLAGGGEKLFF.